Described below is a single TCR beta chain sequence and its context. The CDR3 has 16 residues. Trimming took 5 bases from V and 1 from J, leaving 15 bases between them. Germline V gene lookup returns CDR1 LNHDA and CDR2 SQIVND (reference sequence). Survey-level immunoSEQ sequencing profiled the TCR beta repertoire. Using immunoSEQ multiplex PCR, the repertoire was profiled, and TCRdb retains in-frame clones only, with some absent. The data hold about 68,000 clones, with about 93% observed a single time. The material sequenced was PBMCs. This chain links TRBV19 with TRBJ1-5, with D unclear. The source is a man aged 35 to 55 with rheumatoid arthritis. CDR3 coding DNA: TGTGCCAGTAGTGCGGTGGAGGGTCGGAGCAATCAGCCCCAGCATTTT. Protein product: CASSAVEGRSNQPQHF.